This T cell receptor (beta chain) originates from a study of low-dose radiotherapy and immunotherapy resistance in tumors. Study details: Intravenously given cyclophosphamide 200 mg/m2 followed a two-week schedule that placed each dose one day before radiation and immunotherapy.

The CDR3 covers 16 residues. V gave up 4 bases and J gave up 1 base; unmatched junction bases: 4. Germline V gene sequence: CDR1 SGHTA, CDR2 FQGNSA. Primers targeting TRAV and TRBV primed first-strand cDNA, covering alpha and beta chains. With a V-primer adapter and a constant-region primer, TCRs were amplified for roughly 21 PCR cycles. MiXCR, applied by TCRdb to the reads, yields one record per CDR3 protein. The sample consists of 95,000 to 100,000 distinct CDR3 sequences, 20% to 25% of them appearing once. Time point indicated: after trial treatment. As for treatment: LDRT plus nivolumab, ipilimumab, low-dose cyclophosphamide and aspirin (RACIN trial). Nivolumab, ipilimumab, aspirin, low-dose cyclophosphamide and low-dose radiotherapy were given to donors. Those who qualified had advanced solid tumors (lacking tumor-infiltrating lymphocytes).

The gene calls are TRBV7-2 and TRBJ2-2, with 9 bases identical to TRBD2. The receptor was isolated from a male donor with prostate cancer. Sequenced material: PBMCs, taken after low-dose radiotherapy plus immunotherapy. This CDR3 is CASSSRTSVNTGELFF. DNA of the CDR3: TGTGCCAGCAGCTCCCGGACTAGCGTGAACACCGGGGAGCTGTTTTTT.